This T cell receptor (beta chain) was found in a study of blood T cells in healthy people across ages. Primed by a sample-barcoded 5' primer and a J-beta primer mix, a second PCR proceeded for 7 to 11 cycles. TCRdb re-called the 5' RACE reads through MiXCR, storing one row per CDR3 protein. The profile shows just over 800,000 distinct CDR3 sequences, approximately 67% of them singletons. Material: blood. The source is a man aged 25-40 years in good health.

The CDR3 sequence: CASSTQQTLHF. Here the CDR3 DNA reads TGTGCCAGCAGCACTCAACAAACCCTCCACTTT. The chain recombines TRBV4-2 with TRBJ1-6, with D unresolved. CDR1 is LGHNA and CDR2 is YNFKEQ in the germline V gene. The CDR3 contains 11 residues. The ends were cut back, 5 bases at V and 14 bases at J, with 10 bases in the middle.